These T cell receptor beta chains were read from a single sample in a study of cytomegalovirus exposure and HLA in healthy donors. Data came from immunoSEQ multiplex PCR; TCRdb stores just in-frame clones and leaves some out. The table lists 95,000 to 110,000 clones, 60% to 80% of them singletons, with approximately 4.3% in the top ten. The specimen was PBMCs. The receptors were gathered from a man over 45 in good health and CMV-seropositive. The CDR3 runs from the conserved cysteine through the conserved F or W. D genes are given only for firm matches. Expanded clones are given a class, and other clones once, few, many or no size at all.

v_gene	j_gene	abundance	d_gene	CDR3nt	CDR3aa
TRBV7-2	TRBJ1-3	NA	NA	TGTGCCAGCAGCTCTGCGGTCGTTGGAAACACCATATATTTT	CASSSAVVGNTIYF
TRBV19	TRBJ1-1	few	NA	TGTGCCAGTAGTATCATGGGCATACACACTGAAGCTTTCTTT	CASSIMGIHTEAFF
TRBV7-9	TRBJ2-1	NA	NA	TGTTCCAGCAGATCCCAGGGATCTAGGGGTTACAATGAGCAGTTCTTC	CSSRSQGSRGYNEQFF
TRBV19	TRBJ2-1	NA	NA	TGTGCCAGTAGTATAGTAAACGGTATCTACAATGAGCAGTTCTTC	CASSIVNGIYNEQFF
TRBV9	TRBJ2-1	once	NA	TGTGCCAGCAGCGTAGAGGCGCGGCTATACAATGAGCAGTTCTTC	CASSVEARLYNEQFF
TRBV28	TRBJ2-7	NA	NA	TGTGCCAGCAGTTCCCTCCGGGATATGACCTACGAGCAGTACTTC	CASSSLRDMTYEQYF
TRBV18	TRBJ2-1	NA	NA	TGTGCCAGCTCACCGACAGCGAAATACAATGAGCAGTTCTTC	CASSPTAKYNEQFF
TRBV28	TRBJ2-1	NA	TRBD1	TGTGCCAGCGCCGGCTCAAACAGGGGAATGGGGAATGAGCAGTTCTTC	CASAGSNRGMGNEQFF
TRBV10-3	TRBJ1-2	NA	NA	TGTGCCATCAGTGAGTCGAAGGGAGTCTATGGCTACACCTTC	CAISESKGVYGYTF
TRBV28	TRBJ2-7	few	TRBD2	TGTGCCAGCAGTTTATGGTCACTAGCGGGAGGGCCGGGAGAGCAGTACTTC	CASSLWSLAGGPGEQYF
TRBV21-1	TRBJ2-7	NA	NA	TGTGCCAGCAGCTGGGACAGGGGGCGGTGGGTTCTCTCCGAGCAGTACTTC	CASSWDRGRWVLSEQYF
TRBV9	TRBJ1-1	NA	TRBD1	TGTGCCAGCAGCGTAGGGGGACAGGGGAGGACTGAAGCTTTCTTT	CASSVGGQGRTEAFF